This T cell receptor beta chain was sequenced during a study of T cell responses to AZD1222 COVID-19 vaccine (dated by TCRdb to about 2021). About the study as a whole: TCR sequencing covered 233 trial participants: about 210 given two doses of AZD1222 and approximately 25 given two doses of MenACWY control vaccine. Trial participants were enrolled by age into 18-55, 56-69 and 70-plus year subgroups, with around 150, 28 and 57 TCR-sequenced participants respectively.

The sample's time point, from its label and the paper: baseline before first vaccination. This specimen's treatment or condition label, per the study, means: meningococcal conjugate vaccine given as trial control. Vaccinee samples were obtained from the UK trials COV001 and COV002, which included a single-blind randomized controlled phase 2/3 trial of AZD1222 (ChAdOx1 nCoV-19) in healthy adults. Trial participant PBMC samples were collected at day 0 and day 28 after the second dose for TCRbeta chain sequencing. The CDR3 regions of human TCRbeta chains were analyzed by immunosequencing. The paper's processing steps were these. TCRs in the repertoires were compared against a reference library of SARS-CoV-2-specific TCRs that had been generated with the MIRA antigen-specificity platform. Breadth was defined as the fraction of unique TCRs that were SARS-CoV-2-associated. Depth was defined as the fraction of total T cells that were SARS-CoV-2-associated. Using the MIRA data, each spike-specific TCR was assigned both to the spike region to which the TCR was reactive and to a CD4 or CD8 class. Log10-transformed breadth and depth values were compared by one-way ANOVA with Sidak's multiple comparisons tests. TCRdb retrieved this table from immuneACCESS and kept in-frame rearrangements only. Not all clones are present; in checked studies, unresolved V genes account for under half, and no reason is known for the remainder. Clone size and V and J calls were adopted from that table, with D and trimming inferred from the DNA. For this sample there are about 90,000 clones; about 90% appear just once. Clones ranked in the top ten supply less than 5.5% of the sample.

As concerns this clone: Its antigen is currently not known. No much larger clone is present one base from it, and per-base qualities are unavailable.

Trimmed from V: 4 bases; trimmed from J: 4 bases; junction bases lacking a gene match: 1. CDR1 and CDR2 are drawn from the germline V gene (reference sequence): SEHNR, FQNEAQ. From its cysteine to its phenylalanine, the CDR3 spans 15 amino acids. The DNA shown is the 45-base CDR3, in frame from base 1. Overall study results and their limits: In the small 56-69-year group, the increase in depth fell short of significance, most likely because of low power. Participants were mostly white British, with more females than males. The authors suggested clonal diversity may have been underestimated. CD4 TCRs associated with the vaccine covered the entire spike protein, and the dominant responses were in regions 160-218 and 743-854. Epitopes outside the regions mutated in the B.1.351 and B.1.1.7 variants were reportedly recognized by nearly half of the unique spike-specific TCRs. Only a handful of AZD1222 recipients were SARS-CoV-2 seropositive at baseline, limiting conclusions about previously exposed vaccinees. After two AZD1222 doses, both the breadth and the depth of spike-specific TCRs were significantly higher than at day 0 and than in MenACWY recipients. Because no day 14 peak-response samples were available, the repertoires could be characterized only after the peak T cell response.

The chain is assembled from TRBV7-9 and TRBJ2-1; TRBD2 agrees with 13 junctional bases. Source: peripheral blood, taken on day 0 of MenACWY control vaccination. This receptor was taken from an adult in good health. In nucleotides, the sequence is TGTGCCAGCAGCTCACTAGCGGGGGGGTACAATGAGCAGTTCTTC. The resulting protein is CASSSLAGGYNEQFF. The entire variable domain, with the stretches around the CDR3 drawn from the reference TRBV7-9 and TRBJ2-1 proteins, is DTGVSQNPRHKITKRGQNVTFRCDPISEHNRLYWYRQTLGQGPEFLTYFQNEAQLEKSRLLSDRFSAERPKGSFSTLEIQRTEQGDSAMYLCASSSLAGGYNEQFFGPGTRLTVL.